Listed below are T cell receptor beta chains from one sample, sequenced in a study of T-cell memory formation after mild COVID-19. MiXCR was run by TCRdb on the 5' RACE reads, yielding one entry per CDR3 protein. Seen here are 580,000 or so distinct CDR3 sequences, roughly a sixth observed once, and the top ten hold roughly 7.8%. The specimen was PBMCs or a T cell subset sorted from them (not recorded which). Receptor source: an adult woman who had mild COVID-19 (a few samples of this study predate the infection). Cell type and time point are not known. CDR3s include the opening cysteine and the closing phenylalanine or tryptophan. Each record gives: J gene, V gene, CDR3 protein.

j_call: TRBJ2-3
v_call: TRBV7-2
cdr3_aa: CASSFDLSGQGATDTQYF

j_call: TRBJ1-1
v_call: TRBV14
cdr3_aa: CASSLPGLRNTEAFF

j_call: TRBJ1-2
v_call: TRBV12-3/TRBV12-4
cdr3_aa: CASSPMDRGSGYTF

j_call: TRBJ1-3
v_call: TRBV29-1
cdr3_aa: CSVASSGNTIYF

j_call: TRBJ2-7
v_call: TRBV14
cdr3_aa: CASSERQGISYEQYF

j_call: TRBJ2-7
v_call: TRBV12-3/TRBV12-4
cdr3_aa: CASMGRPAGHSYEQYF

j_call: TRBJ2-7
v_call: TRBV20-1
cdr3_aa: CSAARPGGRSYEQYF

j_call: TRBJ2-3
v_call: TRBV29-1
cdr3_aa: CSVEGLLDTTDTQYF

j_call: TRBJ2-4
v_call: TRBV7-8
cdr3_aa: CASSVSFKTSGIKNIQYF

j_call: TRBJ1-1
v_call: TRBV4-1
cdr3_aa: CASSPVGGPSMNTEAFF

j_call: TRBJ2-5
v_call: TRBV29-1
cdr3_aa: CSSSGGGETQYF

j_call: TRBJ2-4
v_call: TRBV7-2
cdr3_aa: CASSSDRVWNIQYF

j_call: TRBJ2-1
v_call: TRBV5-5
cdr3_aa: CASSLGLAGPNEQFF

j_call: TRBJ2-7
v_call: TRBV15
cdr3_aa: CATSRDRGAVEQYF

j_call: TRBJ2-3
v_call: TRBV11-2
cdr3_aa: CASSLDLVEGVSDTQYF

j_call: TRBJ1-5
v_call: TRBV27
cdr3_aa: CASRLRGRGTQPQHF

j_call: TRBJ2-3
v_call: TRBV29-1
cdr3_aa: CSGVRGETQYF

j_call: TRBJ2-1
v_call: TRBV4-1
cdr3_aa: CASSQFVGSRNNEQFF

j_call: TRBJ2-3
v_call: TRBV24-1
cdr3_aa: CATGTTILGTDTQYF

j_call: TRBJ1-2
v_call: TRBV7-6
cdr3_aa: CASSKYSTGNYGYTF

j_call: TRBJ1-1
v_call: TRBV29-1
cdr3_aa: CSVDGGNTEAFF

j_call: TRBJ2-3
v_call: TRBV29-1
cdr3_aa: CSARSGRTDTQYF

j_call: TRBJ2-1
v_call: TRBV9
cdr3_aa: CASSSGDLNEQFF

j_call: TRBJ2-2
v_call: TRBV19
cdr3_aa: CASKAGHANTGELFF

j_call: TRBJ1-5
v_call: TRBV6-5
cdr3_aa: CASSMGTGGNQPQHF

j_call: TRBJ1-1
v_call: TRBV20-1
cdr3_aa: CSANGRQGTPEAFF

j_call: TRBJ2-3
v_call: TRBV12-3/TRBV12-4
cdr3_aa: CASSFGRGGLFDTQYF

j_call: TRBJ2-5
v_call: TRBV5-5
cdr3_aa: CASSPSATEKTQYF

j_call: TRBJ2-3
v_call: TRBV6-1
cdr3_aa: CAIESGGRGADTQYF

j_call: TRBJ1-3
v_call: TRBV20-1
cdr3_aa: CSAKQGNSGNTIYF

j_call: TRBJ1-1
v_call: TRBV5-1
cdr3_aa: CASSLVGAGTRTEAFF

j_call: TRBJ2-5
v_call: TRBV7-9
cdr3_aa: CASSSTGLAGGPGETQYF

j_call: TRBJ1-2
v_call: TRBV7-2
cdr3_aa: CASSTTPNGYTF

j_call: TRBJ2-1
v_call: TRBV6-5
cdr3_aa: CASSRRLGDFNEQFF

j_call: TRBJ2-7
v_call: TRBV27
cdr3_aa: CASSLYPGTGSSYEQYF

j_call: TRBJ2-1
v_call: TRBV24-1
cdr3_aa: CATSDTGLAGDNEQFF

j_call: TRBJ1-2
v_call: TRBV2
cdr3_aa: CASKRIVNYGYTF

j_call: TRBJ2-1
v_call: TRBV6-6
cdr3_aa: CASSYSSWGGPYNEQFF

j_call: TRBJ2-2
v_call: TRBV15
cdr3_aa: CATSRVDNRAPGELFF

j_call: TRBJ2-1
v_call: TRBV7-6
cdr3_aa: CASSPRVAANEQFF

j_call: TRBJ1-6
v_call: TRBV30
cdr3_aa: CAWGAQDSPLHF

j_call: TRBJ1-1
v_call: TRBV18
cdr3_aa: CASSPQETEAFF

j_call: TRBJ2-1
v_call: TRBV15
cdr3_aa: CATSGVRVFNEQFF

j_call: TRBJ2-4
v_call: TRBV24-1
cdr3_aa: CATSGATGRDIQYF

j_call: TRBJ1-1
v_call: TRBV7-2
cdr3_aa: CASSLDVWGAEYTEAFF

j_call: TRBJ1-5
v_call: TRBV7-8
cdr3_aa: CASSLTWDSNQPQHF

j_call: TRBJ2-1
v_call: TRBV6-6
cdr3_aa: CASSYSNWNEQFF

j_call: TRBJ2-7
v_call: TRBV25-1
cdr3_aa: CASSESGLAGGYYEQYF

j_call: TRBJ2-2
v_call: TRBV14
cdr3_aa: CASSQEGPARTGELFF

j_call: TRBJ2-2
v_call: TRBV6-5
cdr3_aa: CASSYRTGTSGRITGELFF